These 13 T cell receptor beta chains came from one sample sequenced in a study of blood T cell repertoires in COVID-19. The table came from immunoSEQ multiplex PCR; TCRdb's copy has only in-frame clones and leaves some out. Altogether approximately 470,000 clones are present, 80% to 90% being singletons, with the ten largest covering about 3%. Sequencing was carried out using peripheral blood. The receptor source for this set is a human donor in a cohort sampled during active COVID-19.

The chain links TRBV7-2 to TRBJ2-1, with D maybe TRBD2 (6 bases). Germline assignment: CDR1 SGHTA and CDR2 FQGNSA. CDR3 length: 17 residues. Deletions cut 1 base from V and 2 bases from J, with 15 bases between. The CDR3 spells CASSLVIRDSAYNEQFF. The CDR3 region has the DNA TGTGCCAGCAGCTTAGTGATCCGGGACTCGGCCTACAATGAGCAGTTCTTC.

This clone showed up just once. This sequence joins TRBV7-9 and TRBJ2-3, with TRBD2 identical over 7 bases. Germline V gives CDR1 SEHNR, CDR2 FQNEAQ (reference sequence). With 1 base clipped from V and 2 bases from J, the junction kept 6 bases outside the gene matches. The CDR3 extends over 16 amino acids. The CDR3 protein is CASSLVGGSPTDTQYF. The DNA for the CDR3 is TGTGCCAGCAGCTTAGTTGGCGGGAGTCCCACAGATACGCAGTATTTT.

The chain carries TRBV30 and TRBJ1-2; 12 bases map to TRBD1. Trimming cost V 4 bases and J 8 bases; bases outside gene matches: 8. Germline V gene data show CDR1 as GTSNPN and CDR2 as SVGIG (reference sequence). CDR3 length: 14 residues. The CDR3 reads CAWTLGQGAEGYTF. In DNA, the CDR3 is TGTGCCTGGACCTTGGGACAGGGGGCGGAAGGCTACACCTTC. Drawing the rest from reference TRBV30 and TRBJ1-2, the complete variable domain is SQTIHQWPATLVQPVGSPLSLECTVEGTSNPNLYWYRQAAGRGLQLLFYSVGIGQISSEVPQNLSASRPQDRQFILSSKKLLLSDSGFYLCAWTLGQGAEGYTFGSGTRLTVV.

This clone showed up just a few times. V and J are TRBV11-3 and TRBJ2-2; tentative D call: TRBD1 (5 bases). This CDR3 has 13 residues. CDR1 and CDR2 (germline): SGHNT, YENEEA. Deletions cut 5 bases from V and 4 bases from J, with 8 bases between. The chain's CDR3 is CASSIDSTGELFF. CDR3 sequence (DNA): TGTGCCAGCAGCATCGACAGCACCGGGGAGCTGTTTTTT.

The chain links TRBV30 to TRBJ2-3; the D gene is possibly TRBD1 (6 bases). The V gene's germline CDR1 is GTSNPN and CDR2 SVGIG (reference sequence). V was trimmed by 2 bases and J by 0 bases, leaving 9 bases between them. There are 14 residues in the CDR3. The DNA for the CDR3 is TGTGCCTGGAGTCCGGGACAAAGCACAGATACGCAGTATTTT. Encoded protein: CAWSPGQSTDTQYF.

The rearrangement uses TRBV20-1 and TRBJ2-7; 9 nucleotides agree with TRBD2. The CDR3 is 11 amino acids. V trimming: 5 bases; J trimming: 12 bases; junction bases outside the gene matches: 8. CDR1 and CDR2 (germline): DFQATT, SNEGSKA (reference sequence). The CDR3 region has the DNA TGCAGTGCTCGACAGCGGGAGGTTAGGTACTTC. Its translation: CSARQREVRYF.

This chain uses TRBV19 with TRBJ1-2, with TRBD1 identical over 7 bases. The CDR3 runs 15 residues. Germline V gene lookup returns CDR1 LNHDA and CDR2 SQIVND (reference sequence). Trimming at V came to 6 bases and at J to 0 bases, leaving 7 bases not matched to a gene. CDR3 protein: CASRTLGQPNYGYTF. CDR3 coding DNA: TGTGCCAGTAGGACCCTGGGACAGCCTAACTATGGCTACACCTTC.

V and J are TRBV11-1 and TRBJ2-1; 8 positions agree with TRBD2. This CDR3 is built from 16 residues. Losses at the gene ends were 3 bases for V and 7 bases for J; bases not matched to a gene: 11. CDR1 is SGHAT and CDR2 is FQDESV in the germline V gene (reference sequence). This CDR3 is CASSLGGAGGKNEQFF. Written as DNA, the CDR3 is TGTGCCAGCAGCTTGGGAGGGGCGGGAGGAAAAAATGAGCAGTTCTTC.

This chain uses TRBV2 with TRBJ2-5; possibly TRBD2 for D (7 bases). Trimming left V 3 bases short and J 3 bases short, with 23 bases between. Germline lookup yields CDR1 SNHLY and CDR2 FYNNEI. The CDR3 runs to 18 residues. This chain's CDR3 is CASSEAWGGGVVKETQYF. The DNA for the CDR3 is TGTGCCAGCAGTGAGGCGTGGGGAGGGGGAGTCGTTAAAGAGACCCAGTACTTC.

The CDR3 reads CATSDTGQHEKLFF. The CDR3 bases are TGTGCCACCAGTGACACGGGACAGCATGAAAAACTGTTTTTT. This chain uses TRBV24-1 with TRBJ1-4; 7 bases match TRBD1. The CDR3 spans 14 residues. From germline, CDR1 is KGHDR and CDR2 SFDVKD. V shed 4 bases, J shed 6 bases, and the junction held 4 bases outside the gene matches.

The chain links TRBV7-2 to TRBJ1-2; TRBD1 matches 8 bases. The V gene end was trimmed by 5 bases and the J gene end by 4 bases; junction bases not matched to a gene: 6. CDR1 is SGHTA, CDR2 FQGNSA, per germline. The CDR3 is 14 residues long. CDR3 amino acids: CASSQPTGVYGYTF. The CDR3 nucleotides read TGTGCCAGCAGCCAACCGACAGGGGTCTATGGCTACACCTTC.

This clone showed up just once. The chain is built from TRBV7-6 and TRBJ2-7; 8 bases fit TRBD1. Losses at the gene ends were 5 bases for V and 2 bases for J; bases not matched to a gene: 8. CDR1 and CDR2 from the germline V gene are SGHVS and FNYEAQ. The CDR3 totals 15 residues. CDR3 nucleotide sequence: TGTGCCAGCAGCCCCCCCGCGACAGGGGCCTACGAGCAGTACTTC. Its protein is CASSPPATGAYEQYF.

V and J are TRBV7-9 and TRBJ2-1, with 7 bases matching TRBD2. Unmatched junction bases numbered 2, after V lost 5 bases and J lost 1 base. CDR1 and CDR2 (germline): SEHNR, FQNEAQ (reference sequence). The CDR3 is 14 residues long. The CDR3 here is CASSPLASYNEQFF. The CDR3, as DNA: TGTGCCAGCAGCCCACTAGCGTCCTACAATGAGCAGTTCTTC.